These T cell receptor beta chains were read from a single sample in a study of OX40 agonist ivuxolimab in advanced cancers. Only in-frame clones appear in the TCRdb table, and some are missing; sequencing was by immunoSEQ multiplex PCR. Altogether some 73,000 clones are present, around 87% being singletons, with the ten largest covering about 8%. The source was CD4+ or CD8+ T cells sorted from blood, collected in a trial of the OX40 agonist ivuxolimab. These receptors were taken from an adult with an advanced solid tumor such as melanoma, head and neck, liver or kidney cancer. Each CDR3 is given with its conserved first and last residue. A D gene is named only where the DNA matches it firmly. Some rows mark clone size as missing; the rest say once, few, many or name a class of expanded clone.

clone_size	d_call	v_call	cdr3_length	j_call	cdr3_nt	cdr3_aa
-	TRBD2	TRBV28	15	TRBJ2-7	TGTGCCAGCACGTTTGACGGGGGGGGACCCTACGAGCAGTACTTC	CASTFDGGGPYEQYF
-	-	TRBV21-1	19	TRBJ2-7	TGTGCCAGCTTAAACTCGGGACTCCGGGGAAAAGGGTCCTCCTACGAGCAGTACTTC	CASLNSGLRGKGSSYEQYF
-	TRBD1	TRBV19	15	TRBJ2-1	TGTGCCAGCTCCCGACCGGGACAGGTTTACAATGAGCAGTTCTTC	CASSRPGQVYNEQFF
-	-	TRBV27	13	TRBJ2-3	TGTGCCTCCTCCCTTAAACGCACAGATACGCAGTATTTT	CASSLKRTDTQYF
-	-	TRBV2	13	TRBJ2-5	TGTGCCAGCAGCCGGGACCCTGGAGAGACCCAGTACTTC	CASSRDPGETQYF
-	-	TRBV6-5	13	TRBJ2-5	TGTGCCAGCAGTTACGCCGGGCGCGAGACCCAGTACTTC	CASSYAGRETQYF
many	-	TRBV5-4	14	TRBJ1-6	TGTGCCAGCAGCTTGGGGCAGTATAATTCACCCCTCCACTTT	CASSLGQYNSPLHF
-	TRBD1	TRBV6-5	14	TRBJ2-7	TGTGCCAGCAGACCCACAGGGGGGAGCTACGAGCAGTACTTC	CASRPTGGSYEQYF
-	-	TRBV7-6	15	TRBJ1-4	TGTGCCAGCAGCCCGTGGGCAGGAACTAATGAAAAACTGTTTTTT	CASSPWAGTNEKLFF
few	-	TRBV5-4	13	TRBJ1-1	TGTGCCACCCTAAGGGGAGGGGTTACTGAAGCTTTCTTT	CATLRGGVTEAFF
-	-	TRBV4-3	15	TRBJ1-6	TGCGCCAGCAGCTCCAGACATGGCACCGATTCACCCCTCCACTTT	CASSSRHGTDSPLHF
-	-	TRBV29-1	19	TRBJ1-1	TGCAGCGTTGAATCTTTCAAGGTAACGAGCGTACACCTGAACACTGAAGCTTTCTTT	CSVESFKVTSVHLNTEAFF
-	-	TRBV11-3	15	TRBJ1-2	TGTGCCAGCAGCTTTGACCTGCGCAGGACCTATGGCTACACCTTC	CASSFDLRRTYGYTF
-	-	TRBV19	13	TRBJ1-2	TGTGCCAGTACCTCGGAAGGGCCTTATGGCTACACCTTC	CASTSEGPYGYTF
once	-	TRBV18	16	TRBJ2-3	TGTGCCAGCTCGGCCTCAGGGTTTAGTAGCACAGATACGCAGTATTTT	CASSASGFSSTDTQYF
-	TRBD1	TRBV7-9	13	TRBJ1-5	TGTGCCAGCAGCCAGGGACAGGGTCAGCCCCAGCATTTT	CASSQGQGQPQHF
-	-	TRBV20-1	11	TRBJ2-3	TGCAGTGCAGACCTAGGGAATACGCAGTATTTT	CSADLGNTQYF
-	-	TRBV5-1	13	TRBJ2-7	TGCGCCAGCAGCCAGACATCCCTTTACGAGCAGTACTTC	CASSQTSLYEQYF
-	TRBD1	TRBV5-5	17	TRBJ2-4	TGTGCCAGCAGCTTCCAAGGGGGCCGCGGAGCCAAAAACATTCAGTACTTC	CASSFQGGRGAKNIQYF
-	TRBD2	TRBV18	20	TRBJ2-7	TGTGCCAGCTCACCCTACGCCCCTAGGACTTCGGGAGGGTACTCCTACGAGCAGTACTTC	CASSPYAPRTSGGYSYEQYF
-	-	TRBV19	15	TRBJ1-1	TGTGCCAGTACCCAATACGGATTACGGAACACTGAAGCTTTCTTT	CASTQYGLRNTEAFF
-	-	TRBV28	15	TRBJ2-7	TGTGCCAGCAGTGCTGGACAGAACCTAGCCTACGAGCAGTACTTC	CASSAGQNLAYEQYF
once	-	TRBV2	12	TRBJ2-3	TGTGCCAGCCGCGCGGGCGCAGATACGCAGTATTTT	CASRAGADTQYF
few	-	TRBV7-3	14	TRBJ2-2	TGTGCCAGCAGCTTAACATCGGCAACCGGGGAGCTGTTTTTT	CASSLTSATGELFF
many	-	TRBV28	13	TRBJ1-2	TGTGCCAGCACTTGGACAGATAACTATGGCTACACCTTC	CASTWTDNYGYTF
-	-	TRBV6-1	14	TRBJ2-5	TGTGCCAGCACTCTCATCCGGGGAGGAGAGACCCAGTACTTC	CASTLIRGGETQYF
-	TRBD1	TRBV6-5	15	TRBJ2-5	TGTGCCAGCAGTTACTCGACAGGGTGGGGAGAGACCCAGTACTTC	CASSYSTGWGETQYF
once	-	TRBV7-6	15	TRBJ2-1	TGTGCCAGCAGCCAGTCCCACGGGAGACACAATGAGCAGTTCTTC	CASSQSHGRHNEQFF
-	-	TRBV6-4	13	TRBJ2-7	TGTGCCAGCAGCCAGGGCCCATCCTACGAGCAGTACTTC	CASSQGPSYEQYF
-	TRBD1	TRBV5-4	13	TRBJ1-1	TGTGCCAGCAGCCAGTTTGACAGGGGACACGCTTTCTTT	CASSQFDRGHAFF
-	-	TRBV10-1	14	TRBJ2-1	TGCGCCAGCAGTCCCTCCGGGGACTACAATGAGCAGTTCTTC	CASSPSGDYNEQFF
once	-	TRBV11-2	15	TRBJ2-2	TGTGCCAGCAGCTCCATAGGGAGAGTCGCCGGGGAGCTGTTTTTT	CASSSIGRVAGELFF
-	-	TRBV30	14	TRBJ1-2	TGTGCCTGGAGTGTGACAGCAGCTAACTATGGCTACACCTTC	CAWSVTAANYGYTF
-	-	TRBV9	14	TRBJ2-7	TGTGCCAGCAGCGTAGGTACAGGGTCGGACGAGCAGTACTTC	CASSVGTGSDEQYF
-	-	TRBV6-9	13	TRBJ2-7	TGTGCCAGCAAACGAGCCATGTCCTACGAGCAGTACTTC	CASKRAMSYEQYF
-	-	TRBV28	13	TRBJ1-6	TGTGCCTCCCGGGGGGGGCCTCTGCCCCCCCTCCACTTT	CASRGGPLPPLHF
-	TRBD1	TRBV28	16	TRBJ1-6	TGTGCCAGCAGTTTAATGGGACAGGGTGGAAATTCACCCCTCCACTTT	CASSLMGQGGNSPLHF
-	TRBD1	TRBV7-9	17	TRBJ2-1	TGTGCCAGCAGCTTGACAGGGCTTACCACCTCCTACAATGAGCAGTTCTTC	CASSLTGLTTSYNEQFF
once	-	TRBV11-2	14	TRBJ1-6	TGTGCCAGCAGCTTAAGCCAAGCTAATTCACCCCTCCACTTT	CASSLSQANSPLHF
-	-	TRBV7-2	14	TRBJ2-7	TGTGCCAGCAGCTTAGTGGTTAGCCGGTACGAGCAGTACTTC	CASSLVVSRYEQYF
-	-	TRBV5-1	11	TRBJ2-1	TGCGCCAGCAGCTTGGGTAATGAGCAGTTCTTC	CASSLGNEQFF
-	TRBD2	TRBV18	14	TRBJ2-7	TGTGCCAGCTCGGGGGGGAGGGGAACCTACGAGCAGTACTTC	CASSGGRGTYEQYF
-	-	TRBV11-3	14	TRBJ1-1	TGTGCCAGCAGCACCGGACCCACGGGCACTGAAGCTTTCTTT	CASSTGPTGTEAFF
-	-	TRBV7-3	12	TRBJ1-1	TGTGCCAGCAGCTTCGGGGGTTCCGAGGCTTTCTTT	CASSFGGSEAFF
-	-	TRBV4-1	15	TRBJ1-5	TGCGCCAGCAGCCCCCCGACAGCCGCAATGCAGCCCCAGCATTTT	CASSPPTAAMQPQHF
few	-	TRBV28	13	TRBJ2-5	TGTGCCAGCAGTTACCAGTACCAAGAGACCCAGTACTTC	CASSYQYQETQYF
-	-	TRBV6-5	15	TRBJ2-6	TGTGCCAGCAGTTCGCGCAGCGCTGGGGCCAACGTCCTGACTTTC	CASSSRSAGANVLTF
-	-	TRBV6-1	14	TRBJ2-1	TGTGCCAGCAGTGAGTTCTCACCGGGCAATGAGCAGTTCTTC	CASSEFSPGNEQFF
-	-	TRBV23-1	20	TRBJ1-1	TGCGCCAGCAGTCAATCGCCGCGGGGTGCGAGAGGCACACCGAACACTGAAGCTTTCTTT	CASSQSPRGARGTPNTEAFF
-	-	TRBV19	15	TRBJ1-1	TGTGCCAGTCTAAATTGGACAGCAAGGAACACTGAAGCTTTCTTT	CASLNWTARNTEAFF
-	-	TRBV7-3	13	TRBJ1-1	TGTGCCAGCAGCGTGACCGGGGGCGGTGAAGCTTTCTTT	CASSVTGGGEAFF
-	-	TRBV7-2	14	TRBJ2-2	TGTGCCAGCAGCTTCGACATAAGCACCGGGGAGCTGTTTTTT	CASSFDISTGELFF
-	-	TRBV19	12	TRBJ1-3	TGTGCCAGTACGGCCCCTGGAAACACCATATATTTT	CASTAPGNTIYF
-	-	TRBV11-1	14	TRBJ1-1	TGTGCCAGCAGCTTGGGACTTTATAACACTGAAGCTTTCTTT	CASSLGLYNTEAFF
-	-	TRBV20-1	11	TRBJ1-2	TGCAGTGCTAGAGGCAGCAGGGGTGACACCTTC	CSARGSRGDTF